The entry that follows covers one T cell receptor beta chain sequence. Its target is not known. Naive CD8 isolation took CD45RO-negative cells positively selected for CCR7 and excluded terminally differentiated effector memory CD45RA+ cells. This entry comes from a study of shared clonotypes between healthy human individuals. Notes on the study in general: Blood alone was sampled, and tissue repertoires likely differ. It was the non-shared clonotypes that had lower generation probabilities than clonotypes shared by all four donors.

The CDR3 extends over 20 amino acids. Per germline, CDR1 SGHRS and CDR2 YFSETQ. The V end lost 2 bases, the J end lost 2 bases, and 27 bases lay between the germline ends. Produced via immunoSEQ multiplex PCR; TCRdb's table is partial and in-frame only. The sample comprises a few hundred thousand clones, roughly 96% of which are singletons, and about 0.11% rests with the top ten. Sequencing input: naive CD8+ T cells sorted from blood. The TCR sequence derives from a woman in her twenties or thirties in good health. The J gene is TRBJ2-3, the V gene TRBV5-1; TRBD2 is a possible D gene (6 bases). The CDR3 DNA sequence: TGCGCCAGCAGCTTTTCCGGGACCGCAGCGGCACGGGGGAACACAGATACGCAGTATTTT. Protein: CASSFSGTAAARGNTDTQYF.